Listed here are 12 T cell receptor beta chains from one sample, sequenced in a study of CD8 T cell repertoires and HIV-1 epitope variants. These receptors have no identified antigens. The method was immunoSEQ multiplex PCR; TCRdb's version includes in-frame clones alone and lacks a portion of them. Here the sample spans around 5,300 clones, over 50% being singletons. The sequenced sample was cultured CD8+ T cells derived from PBMCs. The receptor source for this set is a male donor with HIV.

V gene TRBV5-4 combines with J gene TRBJ2-2; tentatively, D is TRBD2 (5 bases). V was clipped by 2 bases and J by 3 bases, with 17 bases between them. The CDR3 loop spans 17 amino acids. The germline gives CDR1 SGHNT, CDR2 YYREEE (reference sequence). CDR3 residues: CASSLQFGKSHTGELFF. DNA of the CDR3: TGTGCCAGCAGCTTACAATTCGGGAAGTCGCACACCGGGGAGCTGTTTTTT.

This chain links TRBV27 with TRBJ1-1; perhaps TRBD1 as D (5 bases). The V end lost 5 bases, the J end lost 4 bases, and 11 bases lay between the germline ends. The CDR3 is 13 amino acids. CDR1 is MNHEY and CDR2 is SMNVEV in the germline V gene (reference sequence). CDR3 coding DNA: TGTGCCAGCAGTGTCCGGGACGGCACTGAAGCTTTCTTT. It yields the protein CASSVRDGTEAFF.

The chain recombines TRBV5-6 with TRBJ2-7, with D possibly being TRBD1 (5 bases). The ends were cut back, 0 bases at V and 7 bases at J, with 11 bases in the middle. The germline V gene encodes CDR1 SGHDT and CDR2 YYEEEE. The CDR3 extends over 13 amino acids. CDR3 bases: TGTGCCAGCAGCTTGGGACAGTCCTCAGAGCAGTACTTC. As protein: CASSLGQSSEQYF.

This chain connects TRBV13 to TRBJ1-6; unclear D gene. Trimming took 3 bases from V and 16 from J, leaving 16 bases between them. Germline V gene data show CDR1 as PRHDT and CDR2 as FYEKMQ (reference sequence). This CDR3 contains 13 residues. The CDR3 sequence: CASSFSTPGPLHF. The CDR3 DNA sequence: TGTGCCAGCAGCTTTAGTACCCCAGGACCACTCCACTTT. The whole variable domain, filled in from reference TRBV13 and TRBJ1-6, reads AAGVIQSPRHLIKEKRETATLKCYPIPRHDTVYWYQQGPGQDPQFLISFYEKMQSDKGSIPDRFSAQQFSDYHSELNMSSLELGDSALYFCASSFSTPGPLHFGNGTRLTVT.

This rearrangement joins TRBV5-5 to TRBJ1-5, with D maybe TRBD1 (5 bases). Trimming stripped 3 bases from V and 0 bases from J, with 10 bases between. Germline-derived CDR1 and CDR2 are SGHKS and YYEKEE (reference sequence). This CDR3 region has 15 residues. CDR3 DNA sequence: TGTGCCAGCAGCTCGACAGAAGATAGCAATCAGCCCCAGCATTTT. Translated: CASSSTEDSNQPQHF.

The chain couples TRBV28 to TRBJ1-1, with D perhaps TRBD1 (5 bases). Trimming removed 3 bases from V and 2 bases from J, with 10 bases in between. CDR3 length equals 14 residues. CDR1 and CDR2 (germline): MDHEN, SYDVKM. The CDR3 reads CASSFAGSNTEAFF. The CDR3 DNA follows: TGTGCCAGCAGTTTCGCAGGGAGTAACACTGAAGCTTTCTTT.

The CDR3 loop reads CASSLRGESTEAFF. The CDR3 bases are TGTGCCAGCAGTTTAAGGGGTGAGTCAACTGAAGCTTTCTTT. V is TRBV28 and J is TRBJ1-1; D may be TRBD1 (5 bases). CDR1 is MDHEN, CDR2 SYDVKM, per germline. The CDR3 runs to 14 residues. Trimming stripped 2 bases from V and 5 bases from J, with 12 bases between.

The gene calls are TRBV4-1 and TRBJ2-7; 8 bases are a match to TRBD2. Trimming took 1 base from V and 5 from J; bases not matched to a gene: 10. CDR3 length: 16 amino acids. CDR1 and CDR2 from the germline V gene are MGHRA and YSYEKL. The CDR3 nucleotides are TGCGCCAGCAGCCAAGGTGTCACGGGGGGGCCTGACGAGCAGTACTTC. Residues: CASSQGVTGGPDEQYF.

The V gene is TRBV27, the J gene TRBJ1-5, with a weak D call TRBD1 (5 bases). The CDR3 loop spans 17 amino acids. Trimming removed 2 bases at V and 0 bases at J, with 14 bases between. Germline V lookup: CDR1 MNHEY, CDR2 SMNVEV (reference sequence). The CDR3 here is CASSLRGLQYSNQPQHF. CDR3 in DNA: TGTGCCAGCAGTTTAAGGGGACTACAATATAGCAATCAGCCCCAGCATTTT.

This chain uses TRBV27 with TRBJ2-3, with 9 nucleotides matching TRBD1. V trimming: 5 bases; J trimming: 6 bases; junction bases outside the gene matches: 3. The CDR3 has 13 amino acids. The germline gives CDR1 MNHEY, CDR2 SMNVEV (reference sequence). The CDR3: CASSTGGWDTQYF. The CDR3 DNA is TGTGCCAGCAGTACAGGGGGCTGGGATACGCAGTATTTT.

This chain uses TRBV9 with TRBJ2-2; the D call may be TRBD1 or TRBD2 (7 bases each). Germline V lookup: CDR1 SGDLS, CDR2 YYNGEE. CDR3 length equals 15 residues. V was trimmed by 4 bases and J by 6 bases, leaving 16 bases between them. Here the CDR3 reads CASSYYAGGAGELFF. For the CDR3, the DNA is TGTGCCAGCAGCTACTATGCAGGGGGGGCCGGGGAGCTGTTTTTT.

The rearrangement uses TRBV23-1 and TRBJ2-7, with D tentatively TRBD2 (6 bases). TRBV23-1 falls under the ORF class, with uncertain function. This CDR3 contains 19 residues. V was pared by 6 bases and J by 0 bases, with 27 bases between. This CDR3 reads CASSQEPGAGALSSYEQYF. CDR3 nucleotides: TGCGCCAGCAGCCAAGAGCCGGGAGCGGGCGCCCTGAGCTCCTACGAGCAGTACTTC.